This T cell receptor (beta chain) was identified in a study of radiation and T cells in renal cell carcinoma. To note about this clone: Its target is not known.

Between the trimmed V and J ends, which lost 2 bases and 0 bases, there was a span of 10 bases. The CDR3 sequence is 16 residues long. The V gene's germline CDR1 is MNHEY and CDR2 SVGAGI. Treatment defined: 15 Gy SBRT to primary tumor, nephrectomy 4 weeks later. Study findings and constraints: Baseline intratumoral clonotype presence is unknown without pretreatment biopsies.

The protocol was immunoSEQ multiplex PCR, while the TCRdb copy is restricted to in-frame clones and leaves out a portion. The data show 10,000 to 15,000 clones, with around a third seen just once and 15% to 17% held by the top ten. The sequenced sample was tumor tissue, obtained from a patient whose treatment included radiotherapy and nephrectomy. This chain links TRBV6-5 with TRBJ2-2, with D possibly being TRBD1 or TRBD2 (5 bases each). The sequence derives from a man in his 60s with renal cell carcinoma. CDR3: CASSYEGPANTGELFF. CDR3 in DNA: TGTGCCAGCAGTTACGAGGGGCCCGCGAACACCGGGGAGCTGTTTTTT.